Reported below is one T cell receptor beta chain. Sample barcodes were added at both library ends during cDNA synthesis. TCRdb re-analysed the 5' RACE reads in MiXCR, keeping a single row per CDR3 protein. Altogether roughly 340,000 distinct CDR3 sequences are present, more than 25% being singletons, with the ten largest covering around 5.6%. This entry belongs to a study of identical twins' blood T cells. V gave up 7 bases and J gave up 1 base; unmatched junction bases: 5. Germline V gives CDR1 LNHDA, CDR2 SQIVND (reference sequence). CDR3 length: 14 residues. The TCR comes from a woman aged 18-49 years in good health. The V gene is TRBV19, the J gene TRBJ2-3; TRBD1 agrees at 7 bases. Specimen: PBMCs. Here the CDR3 DNA reads TGTGCCAGTACCCGGACAGGCGGCACAGATACGCAGTATTTT. It yields the protein CASTRTGGTDTQYF.